The rows below give T cell receptor beta chains drawn from one sample of a study of T cell responses to AZD1222 COVID-19 vaccine. Sequencing was performed with immunoSEQ multiplex PCR; in TCRdb, only in-frame clones are kept and a portion is missing. The top ten clones hold 6.6% of a sample with 100,000 to 150,000 clones, 94% of them seen once. Specimen: peripheral blood, collected on day 0 of AZD1222 vaccination. Every receptor here comes from an adult in good health. Each CDR3 is given with its conserved first and last residue. Fields, in order: J gene, CDR3 length, V gene, CDR3 protein.

TRBJ2-1	16	TRBV7-9	CASSLGPGLADNEQFF
TRBJ2-1	14	TRBV30	CAWALEVTYNEQFF
TRBJ2-5	13	TRBV12-3/TRBV12-4	CASSFTGGETQYF
TRBJ2-1	18	TRBV9	CASSVATASGRIGNEQFF
TRBJ2-7	13	TRBV29-1	CSVDGEGVYEQYF
TRBJ2-5	17	TRBV3-1/TRBV3-2	CASSHGGLAGEEGTQYF
TRBJ2-1	15	TRBV19	CASSIDGRSHNEQFF
TRBJ2-5	15	TRBV3-1/TRBV3-2	CASSQDVGVGETQYF
TRBJ1-1	11	TRBV30	CAWRRVPEAFF
TRBJ2-6	15	TRBV5-1	CASSLEGAGANVLTF
TRBJ1-1	13	TRBV24-1	CATSDLRTGQAFF
TRBJ2-2	11	TRBV30	CAWSQAGELFF
TRBJ2-7	15	TRBV28	CASRSQGPGSYEQYF
TRBJ1-1	14	TRBV19	CASSIAGLNTEAFF
TRBJ2-2	13	TRBV2	CASEAGFTGELFF
TRBJ2-3	15	TRBV30	CALPATGGPRDTQYF
TRBJ1-1	16	TRBV10-3	CAIRSGASQPNTEAFF
TRBJ1-4	15	TRBV6-5	CASSFLRRANEKLFF
TRBJ1-5	14	TRBV19	CAGGLGGGNQPQHF
TRBJ1-2	13	TRBV7-2	CASSLDRSGGYTF
TRBJ1-1	15	TRBV6-6	CASSYSVGVNTEAFF
TRBJ2-5	15	TRBV5-1	CASSFLPGTPETQYF
TRBJ2-1	14	TRBV10-1	CASRLAGVANEQFF
TRBJ2-1	15	TRBV15	CATSRTGIAYNEQFF
TRBJ2-7	14	TRBV29-1	CSVEMGTGAYEQYF
TRBJ2-7	12	TRBV30	CACASGRSEQYF
TRBJ2-3	16	TRBV19	CASSPRGSARTDTQYF
TRBJ2-3	17	TRBV7-2	CASSTTPGTSVTDTQYF
TRBJ2-5	16	TRBV7-9	CASSLLAGGPQESQYF
TRBJ1-1	13	TRBV29-1	CSEILQGATEAFF
TRBJ1-1	14	TRBV6-2/TRBV6-3	CASSYYDTNTEAFF
TRBJ2-5	13	TRBV18	CASSPPWEETQYF
TRBJ2-1	19	TRBV4-1	CASSQVRTGHRPLYNEQFF
TRBJ2-7	19	TRBV7-9	CASSLIPGAAGERGDEQYF
TRBJ2-6	16	TRBV27	CASTLTGEPGANVLTF
TRBJ1-6	17	TRBV2	CASSEGGQPLYNSPLHF
TRBJ1-6	14	TRBV5-1	CASSLFVDNSPLHF
TRBJ1-2	13	TRBV5-8	CASSLYRGLGYTF
TRBJ1-1	15	TRBV29-1	CSVKGGQGMNTEAFF
TRBJ1-1	13	TRBV6-5	CAANGPPGTEAFF
TRBJ2-1	15	TRBV25-1	CASSEEGRAYNEQFF
TRBJ2-7	15	TRBV19	CASSPAAGISYEQYF
TRBJ2-1	13	TRBV12-3/TRBV12-4	CASSLGWGSEQFF
TRBJ2-5	13	TRBV7-2	CASSVQGGETQYF
TRBJ1-2	13	TRBV7-2	CASSLGGIGGYTF
TRBJ2-1	17	TRBV10-3	CAISESRGRGVDNEQFF
TRBJ2-2	15	TRBV30	CAWSRKGDGTGELFF
TRBJ1-1	15	TRBV19	CASNTRGGKNTEAFF
TRBJ1-4	15	TRBV11-2	CASSLLVQANEKLFF
TRBJ1-3	18	TRBV29-1	CSVEDDTGYPLSGNTIYF